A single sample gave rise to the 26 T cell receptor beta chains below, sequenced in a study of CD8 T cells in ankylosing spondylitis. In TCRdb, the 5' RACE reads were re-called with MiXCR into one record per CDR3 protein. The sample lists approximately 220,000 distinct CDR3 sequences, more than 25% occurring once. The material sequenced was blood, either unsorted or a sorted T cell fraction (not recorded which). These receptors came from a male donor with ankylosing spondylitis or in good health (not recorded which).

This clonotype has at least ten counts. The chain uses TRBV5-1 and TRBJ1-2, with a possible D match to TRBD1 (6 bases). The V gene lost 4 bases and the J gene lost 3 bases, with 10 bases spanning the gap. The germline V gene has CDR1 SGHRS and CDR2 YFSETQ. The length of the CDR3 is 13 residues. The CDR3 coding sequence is TGCGCCAGCAGCACGACAGGAGACTATGGCTACACCTTC. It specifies CASSTTGDYGYTF.

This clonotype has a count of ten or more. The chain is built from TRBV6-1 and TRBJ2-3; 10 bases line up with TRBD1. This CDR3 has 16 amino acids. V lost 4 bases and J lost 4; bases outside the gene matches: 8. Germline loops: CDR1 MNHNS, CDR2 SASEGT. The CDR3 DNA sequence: TGTGCCAGCAGTGGACAGGGGGCCTCCTTCCCAGATACGCAGTATTTT. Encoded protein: CASSGQGASFPDTQYF.

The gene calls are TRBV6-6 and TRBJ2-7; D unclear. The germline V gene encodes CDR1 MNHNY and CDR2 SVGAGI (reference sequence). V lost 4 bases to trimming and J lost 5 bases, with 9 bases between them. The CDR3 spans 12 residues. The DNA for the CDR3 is TGTGCCAGCAGTTCAACCTACGACGAGCAGTACTTC. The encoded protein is CASSSTYDEQYF.

CDR3 amino acids: CASSRQGRDTGELFF. In DNA form, the CDR3 reads TGTGCCAGCAGCAGACAAGGAAGGGACACCGGGGAGCTGTTTTTT. The chain links TRBV12-3 or TRBV12-4 to TRBJ2-2; D call uncertain. With 6 bases removed from V and 3 bases from J, the gap between germline ends came to 14 bases. The CDR3 contains 15 residues.

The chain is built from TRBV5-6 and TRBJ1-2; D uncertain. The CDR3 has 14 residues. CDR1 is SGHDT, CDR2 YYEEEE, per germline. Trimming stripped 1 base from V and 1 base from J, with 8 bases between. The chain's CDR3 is CASSLRLGNYGYTF. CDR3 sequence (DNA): TGTGCCAGCAGCTTGCGACTGGGTAACTATGGCTACACCTTC.

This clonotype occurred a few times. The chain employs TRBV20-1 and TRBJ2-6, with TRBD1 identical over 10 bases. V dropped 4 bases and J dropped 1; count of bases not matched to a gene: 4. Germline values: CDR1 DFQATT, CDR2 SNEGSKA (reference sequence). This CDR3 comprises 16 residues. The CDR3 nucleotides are TGCAGTGCTACCGACAGGGGGCAATCTGGGGCCAACGTCCTGACTTTC. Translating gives CSATDRGQSGANVLTF.

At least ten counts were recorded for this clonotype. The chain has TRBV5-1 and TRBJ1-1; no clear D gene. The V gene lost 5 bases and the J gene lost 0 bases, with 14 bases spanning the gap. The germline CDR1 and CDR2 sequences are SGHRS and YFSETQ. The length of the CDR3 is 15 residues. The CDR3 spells CASRPESIMNTEAFF. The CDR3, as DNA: TGCGCCAGCAGGCCAGAATCGATTATGAACACTGAAGCTTTCTTT.

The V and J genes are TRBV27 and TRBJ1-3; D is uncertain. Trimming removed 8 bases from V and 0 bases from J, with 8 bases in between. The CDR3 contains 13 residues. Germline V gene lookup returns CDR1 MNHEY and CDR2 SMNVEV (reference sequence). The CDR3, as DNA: TGTGCCAGCGGGCATCTCTCTGGAAACACCATATATTTT. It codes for CASGHLSGNTIYF.

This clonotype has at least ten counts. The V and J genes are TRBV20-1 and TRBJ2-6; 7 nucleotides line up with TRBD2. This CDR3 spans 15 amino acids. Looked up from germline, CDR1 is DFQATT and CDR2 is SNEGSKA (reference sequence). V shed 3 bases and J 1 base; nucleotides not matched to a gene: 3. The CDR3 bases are TGCAGTGCTAGGGCGCGGGGGTCTGGGGCCAACGTCCTGACTTTC. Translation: CSARARGSGANVLTF.

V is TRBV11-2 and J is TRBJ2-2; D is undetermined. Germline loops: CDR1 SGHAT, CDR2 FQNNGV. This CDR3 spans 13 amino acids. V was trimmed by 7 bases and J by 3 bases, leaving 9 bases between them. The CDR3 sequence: CASTNSYTGELFF. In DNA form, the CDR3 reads TGTGCCAGCACAAACTCATACACCGGGGAGCTGTTTTTT.

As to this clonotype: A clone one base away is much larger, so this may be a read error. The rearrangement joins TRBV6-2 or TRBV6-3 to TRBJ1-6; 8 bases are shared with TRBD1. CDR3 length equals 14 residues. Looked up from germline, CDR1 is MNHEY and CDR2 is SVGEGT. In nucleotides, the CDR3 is TGTGCCAGCAGTTACGGACAGGGATATTCACCCCTCCCCTTT. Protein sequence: CASSYGQGYSPLPF.

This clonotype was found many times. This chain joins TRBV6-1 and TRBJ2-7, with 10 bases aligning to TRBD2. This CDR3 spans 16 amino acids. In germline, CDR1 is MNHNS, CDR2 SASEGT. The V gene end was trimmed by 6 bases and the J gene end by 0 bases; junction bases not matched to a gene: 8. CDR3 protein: CASRPTSGFSSYEQYF. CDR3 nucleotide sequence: TGTGCCAGCAGACCGACTAGCGGGTTTAGCTCCTACGAGCAGTACTTC.

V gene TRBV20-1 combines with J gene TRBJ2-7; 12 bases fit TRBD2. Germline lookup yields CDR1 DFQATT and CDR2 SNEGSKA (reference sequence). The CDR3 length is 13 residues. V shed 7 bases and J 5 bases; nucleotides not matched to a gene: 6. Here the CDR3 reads CSVATSGRNEQYF. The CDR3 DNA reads TGCAGTGTTGCGACTAGCGGGAGAAACGAGCAGTACTTC.

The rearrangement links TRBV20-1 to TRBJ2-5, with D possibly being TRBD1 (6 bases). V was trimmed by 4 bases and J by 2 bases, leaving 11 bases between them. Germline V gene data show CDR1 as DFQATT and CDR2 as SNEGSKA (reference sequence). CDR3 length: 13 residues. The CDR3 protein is CSAMRDTQETQYF. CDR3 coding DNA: TGCAGTGCTATGAGGGACACGCAAGAGACCCAGTACTTC.

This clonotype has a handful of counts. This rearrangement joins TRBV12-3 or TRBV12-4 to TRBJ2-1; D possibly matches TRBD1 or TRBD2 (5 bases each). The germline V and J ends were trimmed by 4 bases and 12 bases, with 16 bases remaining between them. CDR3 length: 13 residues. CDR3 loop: CASSSPGTPLQFF. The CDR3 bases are TGTGCCAGCAGTTCTCCCGGGACGCCGTTGCAGTTCTTC.

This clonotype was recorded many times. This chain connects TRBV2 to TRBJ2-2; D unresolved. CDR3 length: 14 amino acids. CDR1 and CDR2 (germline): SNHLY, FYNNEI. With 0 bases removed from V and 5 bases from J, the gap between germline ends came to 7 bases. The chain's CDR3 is CASSEAGFTGELFF. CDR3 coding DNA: TGTGCCAGCAGTGAAGCAGGGTTTACCGGGGAGCTGTTTTTT.

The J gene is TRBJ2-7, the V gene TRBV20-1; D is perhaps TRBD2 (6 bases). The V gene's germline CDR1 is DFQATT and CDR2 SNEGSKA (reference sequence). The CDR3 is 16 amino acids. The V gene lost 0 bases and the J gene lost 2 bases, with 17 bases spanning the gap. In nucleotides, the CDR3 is TGCAGTGCTAGAGATCACGGGGGAGACGTCACCTACGAGCAGTACTTC. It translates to CSARDHGGDVTYEQYF.

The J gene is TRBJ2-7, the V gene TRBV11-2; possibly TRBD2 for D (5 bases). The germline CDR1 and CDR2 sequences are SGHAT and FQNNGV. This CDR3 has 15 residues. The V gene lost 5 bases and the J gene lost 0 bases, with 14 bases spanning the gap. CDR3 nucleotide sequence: TGTGCCAGCAGCCCCCCAGAGCGGAGCTCCTACGAGCAGTACTTC. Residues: CASSPPERSSYEQYF.

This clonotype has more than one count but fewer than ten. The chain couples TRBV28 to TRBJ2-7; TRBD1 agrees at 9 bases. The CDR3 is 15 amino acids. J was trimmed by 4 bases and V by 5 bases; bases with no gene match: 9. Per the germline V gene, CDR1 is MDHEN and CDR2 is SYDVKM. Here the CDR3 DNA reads TGTGCCAGCAGTGAACCGGGACAGGGATTATACGAGCAGTACTTC. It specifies CASSEPGQGLYEQYF.

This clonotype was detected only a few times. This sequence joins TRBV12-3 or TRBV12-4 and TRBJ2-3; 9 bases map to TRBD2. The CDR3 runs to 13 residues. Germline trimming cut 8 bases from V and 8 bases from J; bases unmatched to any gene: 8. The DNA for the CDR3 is TGTGCCAGCGGAAGCGGGAGGAGTGGTACGCAGTATTTT. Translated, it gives CASGSGRSGTQYF.

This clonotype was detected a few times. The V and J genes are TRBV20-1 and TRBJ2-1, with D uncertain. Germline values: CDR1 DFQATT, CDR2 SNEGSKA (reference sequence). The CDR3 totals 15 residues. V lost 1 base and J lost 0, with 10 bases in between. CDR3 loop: CSARGNPPSYNEQFF. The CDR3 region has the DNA TGCAGTGCTAGAGGTAATCCTCCCTCCTACAATGAGCAGTTCTTC.

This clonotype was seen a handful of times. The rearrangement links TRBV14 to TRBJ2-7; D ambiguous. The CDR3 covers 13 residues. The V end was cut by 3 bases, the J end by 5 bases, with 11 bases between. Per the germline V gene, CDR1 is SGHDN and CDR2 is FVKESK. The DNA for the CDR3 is TGTGCCAGCAGCCACAAGGTCTGGAACGAGCAGTACTTC. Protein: CASSHKVWNEQYF.

The CDR3 spells CASSPTFSRSNQPQHF. CDR3 in DNA: TGTGCCAGCAGTCCGACCTTTTCGCGGAGCAATCAGCCCCAGCATTTT. This chain uses TRBV6-1 with TRBJ1-5; D uncertain. CDR3 length: 16 amino acids. Trimming cost V 5 bases and J 1 base, with 15 bases left between them. CDR1 and CDR2 from the germline V gene are MNHNS and SASEGT.

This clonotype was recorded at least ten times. The CDR3 here is CASSLDVLAGVSGANVLTF. The CDR3 coding sequence is TGCGCCAGCAGCTTGGATGTCCTAGCGGGGGTCTCTGGGGCCAACGTCCTGACTTTC. The chain couples TRBV5-1 to TRBJ2-6, with 10 bases lining up with TRBD2. The J segment lost 0 bases and the V segment lost 0 bases, leaving 6 bases of the junction unmatched. The germline CDR1 and CDR2 sequences are SGHRS and YFSETQ. The CDR3 spans 19 residues.

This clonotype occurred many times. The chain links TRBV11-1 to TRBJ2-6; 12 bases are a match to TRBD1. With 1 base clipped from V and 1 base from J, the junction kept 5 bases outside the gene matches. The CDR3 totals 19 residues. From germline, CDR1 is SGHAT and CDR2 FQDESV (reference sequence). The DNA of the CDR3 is TGTGCCAGCAGCTTAGTTCCGGGACAGGGGGCGTCTGGGGCCAACGTCCTGACTTTC. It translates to CASSLVPGQGASGANVLTF.

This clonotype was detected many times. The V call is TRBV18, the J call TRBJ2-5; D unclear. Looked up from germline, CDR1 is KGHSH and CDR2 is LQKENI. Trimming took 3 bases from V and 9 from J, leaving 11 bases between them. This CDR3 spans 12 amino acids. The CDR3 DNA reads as TGTGCCAGCTCACCTCAGAAAGCTGCCCAGTACTTC. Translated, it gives CASSPQKAAQYF.